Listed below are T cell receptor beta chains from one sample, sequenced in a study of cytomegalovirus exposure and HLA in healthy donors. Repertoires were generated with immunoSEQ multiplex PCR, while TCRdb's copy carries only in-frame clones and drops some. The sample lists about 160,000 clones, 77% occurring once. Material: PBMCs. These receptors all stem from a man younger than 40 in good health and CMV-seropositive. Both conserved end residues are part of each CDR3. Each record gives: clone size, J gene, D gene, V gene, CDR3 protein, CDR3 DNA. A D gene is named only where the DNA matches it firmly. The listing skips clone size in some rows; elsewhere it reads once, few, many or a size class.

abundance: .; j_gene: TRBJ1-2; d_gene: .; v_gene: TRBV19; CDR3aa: CASSTSRLPYGYTF; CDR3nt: TGTGCCAGTAGTACCTCGAGGCTGCCCTATGGCTACACCTTC
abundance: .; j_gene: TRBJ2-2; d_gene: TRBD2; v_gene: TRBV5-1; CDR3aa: CASRWGLAAGPTGELFF; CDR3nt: TGCGCCAGCAGATGGGGACTAGCGGCGGGACCTACCGGGGAGCTGTTTTTT
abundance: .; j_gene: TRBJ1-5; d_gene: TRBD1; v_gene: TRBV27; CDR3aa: CASSLRGTGGQPQHF; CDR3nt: TGTGCCAGCAGTCTACGAGGGACAGGGGGACAGCCCCAGCATTTT
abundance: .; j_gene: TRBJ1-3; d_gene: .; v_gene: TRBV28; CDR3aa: CASSLRTASGNTIYF; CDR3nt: TGTGCCAGCAGTTTAAGGACTGCCTCTGGAAACACCATATATTTT
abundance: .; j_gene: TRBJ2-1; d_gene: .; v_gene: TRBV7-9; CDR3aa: CASSPQGLNEQFF; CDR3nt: TGTGCCAGCAGCCCTCAGGGGCTCAATGAGCAGTTCTTC
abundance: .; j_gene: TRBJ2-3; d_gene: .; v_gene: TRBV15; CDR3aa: CATSRARLTDTQYF; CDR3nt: TGTGCCACCAGCAGAGCCAGGCTTACAGATACGCAGTATTTT
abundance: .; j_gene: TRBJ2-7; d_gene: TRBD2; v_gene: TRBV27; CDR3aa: CASSLSPSGGFNEQYF; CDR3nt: TGTGCCAGCAGTTTATCCCCTAGCGGGGGGTTCAACGAGCAGTACTTC
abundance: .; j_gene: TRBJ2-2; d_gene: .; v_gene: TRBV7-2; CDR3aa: CASSFGLMNTGELFF; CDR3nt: TGTGCCAGCAGCTTTGGACTCATGAACACCGGGGAGCTGTTTTTT
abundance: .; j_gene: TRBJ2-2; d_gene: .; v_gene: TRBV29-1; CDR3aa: CSVGSGAGELFF; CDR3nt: TGCAGCGTTGGTTCAGGGGCCGGGGAGCTGTTTTTT
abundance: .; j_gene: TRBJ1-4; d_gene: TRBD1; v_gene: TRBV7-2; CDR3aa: CASSLGTGGTNEKLFF; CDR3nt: TGTGCCAGCAGCTTAGGGACAGGAGGAACTAATGAAAAACTGTTTTTT
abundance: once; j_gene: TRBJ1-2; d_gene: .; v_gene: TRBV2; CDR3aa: CASSKQGGNGYTF; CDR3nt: TGTGCCAGCAGTAAACAGGGAGGGAATGGCTACACCTTC
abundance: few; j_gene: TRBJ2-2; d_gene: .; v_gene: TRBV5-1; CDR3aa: CASSLRTSITGELFF; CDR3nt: TGCGCCAGCAGCTTAAGGACTTCGATCACCGGGGAGCTGTTTTTT
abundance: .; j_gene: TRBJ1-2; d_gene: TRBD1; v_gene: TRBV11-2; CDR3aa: CASSPDRGRGYTF; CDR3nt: TGTGCCAGCAGCCCAGACAGGGGTAGAGGCTACACCTTC
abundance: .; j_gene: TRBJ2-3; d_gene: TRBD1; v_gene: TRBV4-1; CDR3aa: CASSQEDRGDTQYF; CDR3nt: TGCGCCAGCAGCCAAGAGGACAGGGGAGATACGCAGTATTTT
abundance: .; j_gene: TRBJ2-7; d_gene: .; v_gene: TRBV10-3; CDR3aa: CAISEEGYYEQYF; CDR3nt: TGTGCCATCAGTGAGGAGGGTTACTACGAGCAGTACTTC
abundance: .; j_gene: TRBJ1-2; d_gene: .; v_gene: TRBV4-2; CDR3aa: CASSQDVQAGHGYTF; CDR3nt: TGTGCCAGCAGCCAAGATGTTCAGGCTGGGCATGGCTACACCTTC
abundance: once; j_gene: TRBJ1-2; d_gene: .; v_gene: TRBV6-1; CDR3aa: CASSGGQLNYGYTF; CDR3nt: TGTGCCAGCAGTGGGGGACAATTAAACTATGGCTACACCTTC
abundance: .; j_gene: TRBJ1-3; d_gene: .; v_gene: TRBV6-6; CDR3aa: CASRNWDKSSGNTIYF; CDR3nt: TGTGCCAGCAGGAACTGGGACAAAAGCTCTGGAAACACCATATATTTT
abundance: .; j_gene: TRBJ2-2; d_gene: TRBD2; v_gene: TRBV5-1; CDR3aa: CASSLAASGVTGELFF; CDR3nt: TGCGCCAGCAGCTTAGCGGCTAGCGGGGTCACCGGGGAGCTGTTTTTT
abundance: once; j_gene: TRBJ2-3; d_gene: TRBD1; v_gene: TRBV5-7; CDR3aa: CASSSRGRTDTQYF; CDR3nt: TGTGCCAGCAGCTCCAGGGGGCGGACAGATACGCAGTATTTT
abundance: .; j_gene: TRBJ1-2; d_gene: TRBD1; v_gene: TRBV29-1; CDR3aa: CSVEDRVGQGFFGYTF; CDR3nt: TGCAGCGTTGAAGACCGTGTGGGACAGGGATTCTTTGGCTACACCTTC
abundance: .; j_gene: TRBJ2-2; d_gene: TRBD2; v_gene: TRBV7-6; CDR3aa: CASSLTTPGLAPGELFF; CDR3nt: TGTGCCAGCAGCTTAACGACCCCGGGACTAGCACCCGGGGAGCTGTTTTTT
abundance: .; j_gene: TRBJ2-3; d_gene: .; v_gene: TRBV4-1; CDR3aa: CASSQLRLSTQYF; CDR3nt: TGCGCCAGCAGCCAACTACGACTATCTACGCAGTATTTT
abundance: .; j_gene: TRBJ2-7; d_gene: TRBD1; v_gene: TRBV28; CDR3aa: CASRTGQGVYEQYF; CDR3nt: TGTGCCAGCAGGACGGGACAGGGCGTCTACGAGCAGTACTTC